Presented here are 31 T cell receptor beta chains from one specimen sequenced in a study of T cell repertoires in cytomegalovirus infection. TCRdb recomputed calls from the reads with MiXCR, one row per CDR3 protein. The sample carries hundreds of thousands of distinct CDR3 sequences, 20% to 30% recorded once. Sequencing used CD8+ T cells from PBMCs. The origin of the receptors is a human donor in good health (CMV status not recorded). Some clones in this sample may be carry-over from other donors' samples.

This clonotype was seen a few times. The chain joins TRBV24-1 to TRBJ2-3; no reliable D call. CDR1 is KGHDR, CDR2 SFDVKD, per germline. The germline V and J ends were trimmed by 3 bases and 4 bases, with 22 bases remaining between them. There are 18 residues in the CDR3. The CDR3 DNA reads TGTGCCACCAGTGATCCAAGAACCGGTGATAAACACCCAGATACGCAGTATTTT. It codes for CATSDPRTGDKHPDTQYF.

This chain connects TRBV6-5 to TRBJ2-7, with D tentatively TRBD2 (6 bases). Trimming left V 2 bases short and J 3 bases short, with 11 bases between. The germline V gene encodes CDR1 MNHEY and CDR2 SVGAGI. This CDR3 spans 14 amino acids. The CDR3 sequence is CASSYISGDYEQYF. The DNA for the CDR3 is TGTGCCAGCAGTTACATCTCGGGGGACTACGAGCAGTACTTC.

This clonotype has a handful of counts. This chain joins TRBV4-2 and TRBJ2-1, with D possibly matching TRBD2 (5 bases). V lost 1 base and J 8 bases, leaving 15 bases between the germline ends. The CDR3 consists of 15 residues. Germline V gene data show CDR1 as LGHNA and CDR2 as YNFKEQ. CDR3 residues: CASSQVVRSRDEQFF. The CDR3, as DNA: TGTGCCAGCAGCCAAGTTGTTCGGTCGAGGGATGAGCAGTTCTTC.

This clonotype has ten or more counts. The rearrangement links TRBV7-2 to TRBJ2-1; 10 bases agree with TRBD1. CDR1 and CDR2 from the germline V gene are SGHTA and FQGNSA. The CDR3 consists of 14 residues. The V gene end was trimmed by 5 bases and the J gene end by 5 bases; junction bases not matched to a gene: 3. CDR3 in amino acids: CASSQDRGHNEQFF. DNA for the CDR3: TGTGCCAGCAGCCAAGACAGGGGGCACAATGAGCAGTTCTTC.

This clonotype was found once. The chain couples TRBV19 to TRBJ1-1; 7 positions match TRBD1. CDR1 and CDR2 (germline): LNHDA, SQIVND (reference sequence). Trimming at V came to 5 bases and at J to 1 base, leaving 7 bases not matched to a gene. The CDR3 length is 15 residues. CDR3 sequence reads: CASSPREGANTEAFF. In DNA form, the CDR3 reads TGTGCCAGTAGTCCTCGTGAGGGGGCGAACACTGAAGCTTTCTTT.

There are a few counts of this clonotype. This chain connects TRBV6-5 to TRBJ2-1; TRBD2 is a possible D gene (6 bases). CDR3 size: 15 residues. Germline lookup yields CDR1 MNHEY and CDR2 SVGAGI. With 5 bases removed from V and 4 bases from J, the gap between germline ends came to 15 bases. As DNA, the CDR3 is TGTGCCAGCAGTACCCCTTCGGGGGTGTACAATGAGCAGTTCTTC. Encoded protein: CASSTPSGVYNEQFF.

The genes are TRBV2 and TRBJ2-7; 9 bases are a match to TRBD1. Germline V gene sequence: CDR1 SNHLY, CDR2 FYNNEI. Trimming removed 3 bases from V and 4 bases from J; junction bases left unmatched: 4. The CDR3 has 14 amino acids. CDR3 nucleotide sequence: TGTGCCAGCAGTGAGGGCGACAGGGGGTACGAGCAGTACGTC. It codes for CASSEGDRGYEQYV.

This clonotype was seen more than once but under ten times. The V and J genes are TRBV28 and TRBJ1-5; D is possibly TRBD1 (6 bases). The CDR3 length is 18 residues. V shed 4 bases and J shed 1 base, with 20 bases lying between them. Per germline, CDR1 MDHEN and CDR2 SYDVKM. In DNA form, the CDR3 reads TGTGCCAGCAGTTCGGCCATAGCGCAAAGGGGGAGCAATCAGCCCCAGCATTTT. Protein: CASSSAIAQRGSNQPQHF.

About this clonotype: Germline is not matched at one junction end, which may reflect a read error. This chain joins TRBV5-4 and TRBJ1-2; 7 nucleotides align to TRBD1. The CDR3 contains 17 residues. Germline V lookup: CDR1 SGHNT, CDR2 YYREEE (reference sequence). For the CDR3, the DNA is TGTACCAGCAGCTTGTGGATGAGGCAGGGGGCTAACTATGGCTACACCTTC. Its protein is CTSSLWMRQGANYGYTF.

The rearrangement links TRBV28 to TRBJ1-2, with 7 nucleotides matching TRBD1. V dropped 5 bases and J dropped 2; count of bases not matched to a gene: 14. CDR3 length: 17 amino acids. Germline CDR1 reads MDHEN; CDR2 reads SYDVKM. This CDR3 is CASSPQGYSYQNYGYTF. As DNA, the CDR3 is TGTGCCAGCAGTCCACAGGGGTATAGTTACCAAAACTATGGCTACACCTTC.

This clonotype was counted a few times. The chain uses TRBV28 and TRBJ2-7; D is uncertain. CDR3 length: 14 residues. Germline-derived CDR1 and CDR2 are MDHEN and SYDVKM. Trimming took off 5 bases at V and 0 bases at J, with 11 bases between the two ends. CDR3 nucleotides: TGTGCCAGCAGTCCCCGGGTGTTCTCCTACGAGCAGTACTTC. Encoded protein: CASSPRVFSYEQYF.

This clonotype was detected ten times or more. The CDR3 loop is CASSVTHNEQFF. Written as DNA, the CDR3 is TGTGCCAGCAGCGTCACCCACAATGAGCAGTTCTTC. The chain links TRBV7-6 to TRBJ2-1; no clear D gene. Germline CDR1 reads SGHVS; CDR2 reads FNYEAQ. The CDR3 length is 12 residues. Trimming took off 5 bases at V and 5 bases at J, with 7 bases between the two ends.

This clonotype was detected many times. The chain recombines TRBV28 with TRBJ1-5; 7 bases agree with TRBD1. The V gene end was trimmed by 2 bases and the J gene end by 7 bases; junction bases not matched to a gene: 5. Germline loops: CDR1 MDHEN, CDR2 SYDVKM. This CDR3 comprises 14 residues. This chain's CDR3 is CASSLRGLGQPQHF. The CDR3 DNA reads as TGTGCCAGCAGTTTAAGGGGGCTTGGACAGCCCCAGCATTTT. Complete variable domain (other parts from reference TRBV28 and TRBJ1-5): DVKVTQSSRYLVKRTGEKVFLECVQDMDHENMFWYRQDPGLGLRLIYFSYDVKMKEKGDIPEGYSVSREKKERFSLILESASTNQTSMYLCASSLRGLGQPQHFGDGTRLSIL.

The table lists this clonotype with many counts. Its ends do not fully match the called genes, so a read error is possible. This sequence joins TRBV12-3 or TRBV12-4 and TRBJ2-2; perhaps TRBD1 as D (5 bases). CDR3 length: 15 amino acids. CDR3 nucleotides: TGTGCCAGCAGCTTAGACAGAGTCAACACCGGGGAGCTGTTTTTT. It yields the protein CASSLDRVNTGELFF.

The V and J genes are TRBV7-3 and TRBJ1-1; no firm D call. The germline CDR1 and CDR2 sequences are SGHTA and FQGTGA. V was trimmed by 1 base and J by 5 bases, leaving 8 bases between them. The CDR3 contains 13 residues. This CDR3 reads CASSLIGVTEAFF. The CDR3 coding sequence is TGTGCCAGCAGCTTAATAGGAGTGACTGAAGCTTTCTTT.

This clonotype occurred many times. The chain is built from TRBV7-9 and TRBJ1-1; D may be TRBD1 (6 bases). The CDR3 length is 18 residues. Between the trimmed V and J ends, which lost 1 base and 1 base, there was a span of 19 bases. Germline V gives CDR1 SEHNR, CDR2 FQNEAQ (reference sequence). DNA of the CDR3: TGTGCCAGCAGCTTAGAAGCCAGAGCCTTGGGGGCGAACACTGAAGCTTTCTTT. As protein: CASSLEARALGANTEAFF.

This clonotype was seen a few times. This chain links TRBV12-3 or TRBV12-4 with TRBJ2-7; 13 nucleotides align to TRBD2. This CDR3 has 14 amino acids. After removal of 6 bases from V and 4 bases from J, the junction contained 3 bases not matched to a gene. In DNA form, the CDR3 reads TGTGCCAGCAGCGGACTAGCGGGGGTGTACGAGCAGTACTTC. Translated, it gives CASSGLAGVYEQYF.

The chain has TRBV7-3 and TRBJ2-3, with 10 bases aligning to TRBD2. This CDR3 is built from 15 residues. Germline V CDR1 and CDR2: SGHTA, FQGTGA. The ends lost 4 bases at V and 5 bases at J; junction bases unmatched: 6. The CDR3 region has the DNA TGTGCCAGCAGCTCTAGCGGGGGAGTCTTAGATACGCAGTATTTT. Its translation: CASSSSGGVLDTQYF.

This clonotype was seen a handful of times. The rearrangement links TRBV15 to TRBJ2-5; D may be TRBD2 (6 bases). The CDR3 is made up of 14 amino acids. The germline CDR1 and CDR2 sequences are LNHNV and YYDKDF (reference sequence). Trimming took 4 bases from V and 6 from J, leaving 15 bases between them. The CDR3 bases are TGTGCCACCAGCATTCGACTAGGAGGCCAGACCCAGTACTTC. It is translated as CATSIRLGGQTQYF.

This clonotype was counted only a few times. CDR3 in amino acids: CASSRSSGGPYQETQYF. The CDR3 DNA sequence: TGTGCCAGCAGTCGTTCTAGCGGGGGGCCGTACCAAGAGACCCAGTACTTC. This chain uses TRBV28 with TRBJ2-5; 11 bases agree with TRBD2. V was pared by 5 bases and J by 0 bases, with 8 bases of the junction left unmatched. This CDR3 has 17 amino acids. The germline gives CDR1 MDHEN, CDR2 SYDVKM.

The chain uses TRBV12-3 or TRBV12-4 and TRBJ1-5, with 9 bases matching TRBD1. This CDR3 has 15 amino acids. Unmatched junction bases numbered 7, after V lost 6 bases and J lost 4 bases. Here the CDR3 DNA reads TGTGCCAGCAGAACGACAGGGGGAGGAAATCAGCCCCAGCATTTT. Translating it yields CASRTTGGGNQPQHF.

This clonotype has only a few counts. This chain uses TRBV14 with TRBJ2-5, with D possibly TRBD2 on 5 matching bases. Trimming took 5 bases from V and 7 from J, leaving 14 bases between them. This CDR3 comprises 13 residues. The germline CDR1 and CDR2 sequences are SGHDN and FVKESK. The CDR3 sequence: CASSSGVMWTQYF. In DNA form, the CDR3 reads TGTGCCAGCAGCTCCGGGGTCATGTGGACCCAGTACTTC.

This sequence joins TRBV19 and TRBJ2-3, with 8 nucleotides matching TRBD2. This CDR3 region has 14 residues. The germline V gene encodes CDR1 LNHDA and CDR2 SQIVND (reference sequence). With V trimmed by 7 bases and J by 2 bases, 5 bases remained unmatched. CDR3 sequence: CASKDSGATDTQYF. The CDR3 DNA reads TGTGCCAGTAAAGATAGCGGGGCCACAGATACGCAGTATTTT.

This clonotype was counted at least ten times. The V and J genes are TRBV11-1 and TRBJ1-1; D call uncertain. The CDR3 sequence is 16 residues long. Germline values: CDR1 SGHAT, CDR2 FQDESV (reference sequence). Trimming shortened V by 2 bases and J by 3 bases, and 16 bases separated the two germline ends. CDR3: CASSLRLGGGDTEAFF. CDR3 sequence (DNA): TGTGCCAGCAGCTTAAGGTTGGGCGGCGGAGACACTGAAGCTTTCTTT.

The V and J genes are TRBV14 and TRBJ1-2, with unresolved D. With 7 bases removed from V and 5 bases from J, the gap between germline ends came to 17 bases. The germline CDR1 and CDR2 sequences are SGHDN and FVKESK. The CDR3 is 14 residues long. In DNA form, the CDR3 reads TGTGCCAGCAAAGGACCCGGTGGTCCTTATGGCTACACCTTC. Its protein product is CASKGPGGPYGYTF.

This clonotype has just a few counts. The junction departs from the called germline gene at one end, perhaps through a read error. The chain is built from TRBV7-7 and TRBJ2-5; D is ambiguous. CDR1 SSHAT and CDR2 FNYEAQ come from the germline V gene (reference sequence). This CDR3 spans 13 amino acids. This chain's CDR3 is CASSADGEETQYF. For the CDR3, the DNA is TGTGCTAGCAGCGCTGATGGGGAAGAGACCCAGTACTTC.

About this clonotype: This may come from a read error, since a much larger clone is one base off. This chain connects TRBV28 to TRBJ1-5; 9 bases fit TRBD1. Germline CDR1 is MDHEN and CDR2 is SYDVKM. The CDR3 totals 15 residues. This CDR3 reads CANSHRTGGNQPQHF. As DNA, the CDR3 is TGTGCCAACAGTCACCGGACAGGGGGCAATCAGCCCCAGCATTTT.

The genes are TRBV2 and TRBJ2-2; D not resolved. CDR3 size: 16 residues. V lost 3 bases, J lost 1 base, and 12 bases lay in between. Germline CDR1 reads SNHLY; CDR2 reads FYNNEI. DNA of the CDR3: TGTGCCAGCAGTGATGAGGCTTCTTGGAACACCGGGGAGCTGTTTTTT. As protein: CASSDEASWNTGELFF.

This sequence joins TRBV14 and TRBJ2-1; D remains ambiguous. CDR1 is SGHDN, CDR2 FVKESK, per germline. CDR3 length: 13 amino acids. Trimming cost V 8 bases and J 8 bases, with 16 bases left between them. CDR3 DNA sequence: TGTGCCAGCCGTACAAACGCCCGGGATGAGCAGTTCTTC. Translated: CASRTNARDEQFF.

This clonotype was observed a handful of times. The genes are TRBV19 and TRBJ2-7, with 8 bases that match TRBD2. Germline V gene data show CDR1 as LNHDA and CDR2 as SQIVND (reference sequence). Germline trimming cut 5 bases from V and 3 bases from J; bases unmatched to any gene: 6. The CDR3 sequence is 14 residues long. CDR3 residues: CASSSAGGFYEQYF. In DNA form, the CDR3 reads TGTGCCAGTAGTTCGGCGGGGGGATTCTACGAGCAGTACTTC.

The chain joins TRBV5-1 to TRBJ1-1, with 11 positions matching TRBD1. Germline CDR1 reads SGHRS; CDR2 reads YFSETQ. This CDR3 comprises 15 residues. V shed 4 bases and J 3 bases; nucleotides not matched to a gene: 5. DNA for the CDR3: TGCGCCAGCAGCCCGGGACAGGGGGTAGACACTGAAGCTTTCTTT. It is translated as CASSPGQGVDTEAFF.